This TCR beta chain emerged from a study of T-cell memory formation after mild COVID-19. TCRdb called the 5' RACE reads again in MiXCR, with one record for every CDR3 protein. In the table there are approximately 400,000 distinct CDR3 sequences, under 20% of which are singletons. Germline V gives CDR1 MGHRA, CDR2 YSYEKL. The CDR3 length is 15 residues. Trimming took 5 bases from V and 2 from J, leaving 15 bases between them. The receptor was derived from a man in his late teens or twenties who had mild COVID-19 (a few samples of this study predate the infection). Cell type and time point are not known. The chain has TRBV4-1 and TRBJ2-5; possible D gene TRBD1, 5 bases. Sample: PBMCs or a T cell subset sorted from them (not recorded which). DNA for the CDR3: TGCGCCAGCAGCGGGCTCGGAACAGGACAAGAGACCCAGTACTTC. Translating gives CASSGLGTGQETQYF.